This T cell receptor beta chain emerged from a study of identifying expanded T cells in peripheral blood. Whole-study findings and limits: Two-week clone count variance significantly increased as total template count grew. Over about two and four weeks, about 15 and 19 clones changed, versus around 1.3 between replicates.

This clone came up a few times. Its specificity is not known. The same CDR3 can be traced to other DNA sequences in this sample. V was clipped by 4 bases and J by 7 bases; unmatched bases: 11. The CDR3 is 15 residues long. Germline CDR1 is LNHDA and CDR2 is SQIVND (reference sequence). Assay: immunoSEQ multiplex PCR; the TCRdb copy retains only in-frame clones and omits some. The sample lists 70,000 to 95,000 clones; 88% were seen once. No infections or other immune events were documented during collection. The clonotype was recovered from a person aged 18 to 70 in good health. The sample consisted of blood. This chain joins TRBV19 and TRBJ1-2; TRBD1 matches at 8 bases. The CDR3 is CASSTSRDRSVGYTF. CDR3 bases: TGTGCCAGTAGTACGAGCCGGGACAGGTCCGTTGGCTACACCTTC.